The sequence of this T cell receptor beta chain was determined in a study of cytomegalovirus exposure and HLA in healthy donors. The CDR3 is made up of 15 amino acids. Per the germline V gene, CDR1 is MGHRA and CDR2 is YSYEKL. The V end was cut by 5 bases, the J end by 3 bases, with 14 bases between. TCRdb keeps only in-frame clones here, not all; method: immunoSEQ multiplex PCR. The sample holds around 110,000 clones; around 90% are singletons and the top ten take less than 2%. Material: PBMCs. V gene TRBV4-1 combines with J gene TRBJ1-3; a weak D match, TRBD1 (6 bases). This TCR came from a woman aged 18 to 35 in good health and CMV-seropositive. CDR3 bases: TGCGCCAGCAGCTTGGGGGCTTCGCGTGGAAACACCATATATTTT. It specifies CASSLGASRGNTIYF.